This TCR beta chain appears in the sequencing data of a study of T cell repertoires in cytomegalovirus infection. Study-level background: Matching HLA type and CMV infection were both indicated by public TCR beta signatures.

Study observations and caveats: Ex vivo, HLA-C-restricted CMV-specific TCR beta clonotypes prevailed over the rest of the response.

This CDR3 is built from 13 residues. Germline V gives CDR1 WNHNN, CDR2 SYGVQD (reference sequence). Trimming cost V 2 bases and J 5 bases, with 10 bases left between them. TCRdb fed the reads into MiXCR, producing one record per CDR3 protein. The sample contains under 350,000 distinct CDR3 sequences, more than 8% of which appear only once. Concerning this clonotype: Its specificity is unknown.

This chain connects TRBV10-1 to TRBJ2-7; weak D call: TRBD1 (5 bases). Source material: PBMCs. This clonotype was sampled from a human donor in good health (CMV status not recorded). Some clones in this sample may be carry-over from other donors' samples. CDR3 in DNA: TGCGCCAGCAGTGAGAACAGGAGAAACGAGCAGTACTTC. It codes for CASSENRRNEQYF.